The TCR beta chain described here comes from a study of spatial heterogeneity in lung cancer. Study summary: Across the raw uncorrected reads, a unique TCR and UMI combination was observed, on average, more than ten times. Overall study results and limits: For tumor T cells, estimated coverage reached only approximately 7.7% (alpha) and around 13% (beta). How many expanded intratumoral alpha and beta TCRs were present tracked the tumor mutation count, which was a count of nonsynonymous mutations.

Specified time point: sample taken at primary tumor resection. Sequencing was performed on whole RNA extracted from tumor and nontumor lung tissue, or from frozen PBMC, and the material was left unsorted. This CDR3 is built from 15 residues. Germline loops: CDR1 ENHRY, CDR2 SYGVKD. Trimming pared 3 bases from V and 0 bases from J, leaving 8 bases between. A unique molecular identifier was attached to every TCR cDNA molecule. Each CDR3 protein is one row after TCRdb ran MiXCR on the 5' RACE reads. The sample consists of about 11,000 distinct CDR3 sequences, 7.9% of them appearing once. This clonotype has more than one count but fewer than ten. Its antigen is not identified.

Here the sequenced sample was lung tumor tissue, taken at surgery. V gene TRBV10-3 combines with J gene TRBJ2-2; D perhaps matches TRBD1 (5 bases). The clonotype was recovered from a female donor with early-stage non-small cell lung cancer. As DNA, the CDR3 is TGTGCCATCAGTGAAAGGGGAACGAACACCGGGGAGCTGTTTTTT. This sequence encodes CAISERGTNTGELFF.